This TCR beta chain was obtained from a study of shared clonotypes between healthy human individuals. Study at large: With ages of 18 to 49, the donors were a couple of women and three men.

Broader study findings: Shared clonotypes across all four donors exceeded non-shared ones in generation probability.

The table came from immunoSEQ multiplex PCR; TCRdb's copy has only in-frame clones and leaves some out. The sample has some 2.4 million clones, over 85% seen once; the top ten hold about 0.39%. As regards this clone: Its antigen is as yet unknown.

Trimming took 4 bases from V and 1 from J, leaving 15 bases between them. The CDR3 is 15 amino acids. Germline V gene data show CDR1 as SGHRS and CDR2 as YFSETQ. This receptor was obtained from a man aged 18 to 30 in good health. Some clones in this sample may be carry-over from other donors' samples. This chain connects TRBV5-1 to TRBJ2-7, with D unresolved. The sequenced sample consisted of naive CD4+ T cells from PBMCs. The subset is: CD45RA+ positively selected. CDR3 protein: CASSAPRGQSYEQYF. The CDR3 DNA reads TGCGCCAGCAGCGCCCCACGTGGGCAGTCCTACGAGCAGTACTTC.